This TCR beta chain was retrieved from a study of cytomegalovirus exposure and HLA in healthy donors. Points from the study as a whole: Immune exposure information available was restricted to CMV serostatus. In a later analysis, TCR beta V- and J-gene trimming was associated with a missense DCLRE1C variant. Being productive about 87% or about 30% of the time was typical of most TCR beta V segments in an earlier analysis.

Note on this clone: What it binds is unknown.

There were likely unrecorded immune exposures, though donors were nominally healthy when sampled. The PCR made use of 60 Vbeta and 13 Jbeta primers. Only in-frame clones appear in the TCRdb table, and some are missing; sequencing was by immunoSEQ multiplex PCR. The top ten clones hold less than 1% of a sample with 150,000 to 200,000 clones, 76% of them seen once. Material: PBMCs. The TCR sequence derives from a female donor in good health and CMV-seronegative.

CDR3 loop: CASSPHTGGLGETQYF. The CDR3 coding sequence is TGTGCCAGCAGCCCCCATACCGGGGGTTTGGGAGAGACCCAGTACTTC. The chain recombines TRBV9 with TRBJ2-5; perhaps TRBD2 as D (6 bases). The V end lost 4 bases, the J end lost 4 bases, and 20 bases lay between the germline ends. There are 16 residues in the CDR3. Germline loops: CDR1 SGDLS, CDR2 YYNGEE.